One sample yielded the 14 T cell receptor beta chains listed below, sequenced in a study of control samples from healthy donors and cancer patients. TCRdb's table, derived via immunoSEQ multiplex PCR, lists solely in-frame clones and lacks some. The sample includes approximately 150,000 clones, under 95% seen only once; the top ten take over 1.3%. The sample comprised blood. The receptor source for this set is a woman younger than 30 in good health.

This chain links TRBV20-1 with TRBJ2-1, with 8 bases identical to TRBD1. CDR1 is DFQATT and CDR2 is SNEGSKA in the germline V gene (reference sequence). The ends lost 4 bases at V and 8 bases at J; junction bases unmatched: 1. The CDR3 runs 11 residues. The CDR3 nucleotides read TGCAGTGCTACAGGGGGCCATGAGCAGTTCTTC. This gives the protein CSATGGHEQFF.

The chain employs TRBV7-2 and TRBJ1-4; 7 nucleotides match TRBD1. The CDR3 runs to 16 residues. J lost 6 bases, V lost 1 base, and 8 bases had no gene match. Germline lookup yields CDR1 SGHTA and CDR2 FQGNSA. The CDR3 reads CASSLEGAGTDEKLFF. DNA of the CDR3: TGTGCCAGCAGCTTAGAAGGGGCCGGGACAGATGAAAAACTGTTTTTT.

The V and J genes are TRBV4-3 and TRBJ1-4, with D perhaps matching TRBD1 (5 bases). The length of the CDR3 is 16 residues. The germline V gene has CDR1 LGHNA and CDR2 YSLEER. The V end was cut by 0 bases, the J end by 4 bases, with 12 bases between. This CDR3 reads CASSQDGGEFNEKLFF. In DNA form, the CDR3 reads TGCGCCAGCAGCCAAGACGGGGGGGAGTTTAATGAAAAACTGTTTTTT.

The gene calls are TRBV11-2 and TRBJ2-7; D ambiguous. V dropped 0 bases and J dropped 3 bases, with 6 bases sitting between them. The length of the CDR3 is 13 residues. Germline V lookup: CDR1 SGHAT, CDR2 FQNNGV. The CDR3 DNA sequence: TGTGCCAGCAGCTTAGATCCGTTCTACGAGCAGTACTTC. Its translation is CASSLDPFYEQYF. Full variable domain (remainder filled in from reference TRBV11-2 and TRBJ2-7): EAGVAQSPRYKIIEKRQSVAFWCNPISGHATLYWYQQILGQGPKLLIQFQNNGVVDDSQLPKDRFSAERLKGVDSTLKIQPAKLEDSAVYLCASSLDPFYEQYFGPGTRLTVT.

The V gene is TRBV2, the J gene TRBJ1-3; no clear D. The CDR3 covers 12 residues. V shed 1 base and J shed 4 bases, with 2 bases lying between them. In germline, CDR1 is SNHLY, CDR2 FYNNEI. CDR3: CASSEEGNTIYF. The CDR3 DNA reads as TGTGCCAGCAGTGAAGAGGGAAACACCATATATTTT.

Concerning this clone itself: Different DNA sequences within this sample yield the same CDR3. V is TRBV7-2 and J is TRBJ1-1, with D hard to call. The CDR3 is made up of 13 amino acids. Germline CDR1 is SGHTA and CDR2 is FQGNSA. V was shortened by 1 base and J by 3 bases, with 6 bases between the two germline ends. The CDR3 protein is CASSLVRDTEAFF. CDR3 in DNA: TGTGCCAGCAGCTTAGTTCGGGACACTGAAGCTTTCTTT.

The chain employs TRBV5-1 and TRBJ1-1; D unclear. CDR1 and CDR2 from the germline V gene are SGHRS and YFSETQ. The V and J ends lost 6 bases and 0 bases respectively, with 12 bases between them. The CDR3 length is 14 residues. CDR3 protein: CASTIDVMNTEAFF. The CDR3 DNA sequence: TGCGCCAGCACCATAGATGTGATGAACACTGAAGCTTTCTTT. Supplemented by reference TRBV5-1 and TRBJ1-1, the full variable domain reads KAGVTQTPRYLIKTRGQQVTLSCSPISGHRSVSWYQQTPGQGLQFLFEYFSETQRNKGNFPGRFSGRQFSNSRSEMNVSTLELGDSALYLCASTIDVMNTEAFFGQGTRLTVV.

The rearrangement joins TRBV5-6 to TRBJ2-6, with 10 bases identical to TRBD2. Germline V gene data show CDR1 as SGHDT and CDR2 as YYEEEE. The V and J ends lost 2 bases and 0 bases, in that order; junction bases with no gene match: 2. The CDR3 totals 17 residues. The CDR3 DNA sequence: TGTGCCAGCAGCTTACTAGCGGGGAGCTCTGGGGCCAACGTCCTGACTTTC. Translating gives CASSLLAGSSGANVLTF.

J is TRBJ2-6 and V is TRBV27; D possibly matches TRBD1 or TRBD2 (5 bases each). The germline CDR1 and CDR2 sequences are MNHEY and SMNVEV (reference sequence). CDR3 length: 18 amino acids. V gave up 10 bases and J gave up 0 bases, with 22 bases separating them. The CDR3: CATHPGMTVSSGANVLTF. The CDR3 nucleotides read TGTGCCACCCACCCCGGGATGACAGTTAGCTCTGGGGCCAACGTCCTGACTTTC.

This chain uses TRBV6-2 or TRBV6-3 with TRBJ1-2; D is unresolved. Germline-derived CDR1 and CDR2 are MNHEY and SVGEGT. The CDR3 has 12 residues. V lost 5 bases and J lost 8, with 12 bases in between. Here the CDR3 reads CASSTVLSGYTF. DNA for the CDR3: TGTGCCAGCAGTACAGTACTCTCCGGCTACACCTTC.

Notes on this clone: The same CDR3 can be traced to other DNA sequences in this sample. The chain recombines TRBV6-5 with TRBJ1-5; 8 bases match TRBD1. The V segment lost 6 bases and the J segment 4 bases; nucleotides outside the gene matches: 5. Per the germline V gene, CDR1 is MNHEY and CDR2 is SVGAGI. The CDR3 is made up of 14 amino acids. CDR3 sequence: CASRRTGRNQPQHF. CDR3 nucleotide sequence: TGTGCCAGCAGGCGGACAGGGCGGAATCAGCCCCAGCATTTT.

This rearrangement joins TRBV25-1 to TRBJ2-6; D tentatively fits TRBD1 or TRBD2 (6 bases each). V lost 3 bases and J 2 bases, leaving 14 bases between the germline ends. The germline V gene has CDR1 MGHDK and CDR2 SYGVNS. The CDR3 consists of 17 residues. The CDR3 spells CASSDRLGGPGANVLTF. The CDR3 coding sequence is TGTGCCAGCAGTGATAGATTGGGGGGCCCTGGGGCCAACGTCCTGACTTTC.

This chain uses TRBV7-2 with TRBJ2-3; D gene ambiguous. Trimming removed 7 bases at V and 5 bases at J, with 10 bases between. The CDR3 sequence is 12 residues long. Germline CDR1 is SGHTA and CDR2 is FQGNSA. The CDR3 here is CASTPAGDTQYF. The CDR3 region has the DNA TGTGCCAGCACCCCCGCCGGAGATACGCAGTATTTT.

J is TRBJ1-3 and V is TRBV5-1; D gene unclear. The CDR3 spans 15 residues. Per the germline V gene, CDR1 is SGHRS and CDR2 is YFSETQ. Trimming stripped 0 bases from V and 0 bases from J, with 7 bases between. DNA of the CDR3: TGCGCCAGCAGCTTGGCCAGGACCTCTGGAAACACCATATATTTT. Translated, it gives CASSLARTSGNTIYF.